This section outlines one T cell receptor (beta chain) sequence together with its context. Its antigen target is currently unknown. Base qualities are missing; no much larger clone stands one base away. The source of the sample is a study of vaccination effects on CD4 cells after COVID-19 (dated by TCRdb to between 2021 and 2024). As for the study more broadly: In the ViraFEST assay, PBMC were stimulated with viral peptide pools, and TCR sequencing was then used to find antigen-specific CD4+ T cell clonotypes based on their expansion. Each participant got two doses of an mRNA SARS-CoV-2 vaccine, either BNT162b2 or mRNA-1273. Each well held two million PBMC cultured in IMDM containing about 5.4% human AB serum, roughly 9.6 IU/ml IL-2 and gentamicin, along with 8 to 10 ug/ml peptides. In both COVID-19 convalescent patients and infection-naive vaccine recipients, the study compared SARS-CoV-2 spike-specific CD4+ TCR repertoires from before mRNA vaccination with those from after it. Altogether, over 9 COVID-19 convalescent patients and 4 SARS-CoV-2-naive healthy vaccine recipients made up the full study. In the study, cultures from other donors were sequenced using the Oncomine TCR Beta short-read assay on an Illumina iSeq 100.

Trimming removed 2 bases from V and 3 bases from J, leaving 10 bases between the germline ends. The germline V gene sets CDR1 to MNHEY and CDR2 to SVGAGI. Counted from cysteine to phenylalanine, this CDR3 has 14 amino acids. The sequence is cut down to CDR3 DNA, 42 bases in frame from base 1. After 10 days of culture, CD4+ T cells were isolated with the EasySep CD4+ T cell isolation kit. The absence of prior SARS-CoV-2 infection in healthy vaccine recipients was confirmed by negative nucleocapsid antibodies before and after vaccination. On days 3 and 7, half of the culture medium was replaced with fresh IL-2-containing medium. Unless otherwise noted, each peptide stimulation condition was cultured in triplicate wells. PBMC were separated from whole blood using Ficoll-Paque Plus gradient centrifugation and were then either cryopreserved at -140C or used fresh. Genomic DNA was extracted from cultured CD4+ T cells with the QIAamp micro DNA kit.

General study outcomes and caveats: Marked clonal contraction was observed in both infection-induced and vaccine-induced clones at late post-vaccination timepoints, consistent with waning T cell responses. In healthy vaccine recipients, vaccine-induced clones were almost all SARS-CoV-2 mono-reactive, with only 1 of 255 being cross-reactive with common cold coronaviruses. Only a small number of convalescent patients were included, and no early post-infection timepoints were available, which limited the study.

Libraries were constructed by the immunoSEQ multiplex PCR assay. TCR beta CDR3 sequencing was performed on DNA from the cultured, isolated CD4+ T cells. Per the source publication's procedure: Non-productive TCR sequences were removed, reads were trimmed to the CDR3 region, and CDR3s of at least 7 amino acids were retained. The MANAFEST web app was used to pick out antigen-specific clonotypes by comparing their expansion in peptide wells with that in reference cultures. To count as positive, a clone had to show expansion at FDR<0.05 compared with the reference and with all other wells, an odds ratio above 5, and a frequency above 0.1% in two replicate wells. A clonotype was called cross-reactive if it was significantly expanded both in SARS-CoV-2 spike wells and in at least one common cold coronavirus spike condition. Levenshtein distance calculated with the stringdist R package was used to assess CDR3 similarity, and unrooted trees were constructed with ape in R 3.6.1. TCRdb took this table from immuneACCESS and kept in-frame rearrangements with V and J called. Such tables lack part of the clones; where checked against another copy, unresolved V genes explain under half of the gap, and the rest is unexplained. That table gives V, J and clone size, and the DNA gave D and trimming. This sample lists 35,000 to 40,000 clones; over 80% were detected once. The ten most abundant clones make up less than 3.5% of the sample.

The sequence is built from TRBV6-5 and TRBJ1-1; possibly the D gene is TRBD1, per 5 matching bases. The material sequenced was CD4+ T cells from PBMCs cultured without peptide, taken before COVID-19 vaccination. This sequence originates from a human donor who received a COVID-19 vaccine. The CDR3 sequence is CASSYGRGDTEAFF. The nucleotide sequence reads TGTGCCAGCAGTTACGGGAGGGGTGACACTGAAGCTTTCTTT.